This TCR beta chain was captured by sequencing in a study of cytomegalovirus exposure and HLA in healthy donors. General study points: The study dropped some indistinguishable V segments, TRBV6-2 and TRBV6-3 among them.

CDR3 length equals 14 residues. CDR1 and CDR2 from the germline V gene are SQVTM and ANQGSEA. V was pared by 4 bases and J by 2 bases, with 11 bases between. Both 60 Vbeta primers and 13 Jbeta primers went into the PCR. TCRdb's copy holds only in-frame clones and misses some; the assay was immunoSEQ multiplex PCR. Here the sample spans about 63,000 clones, about 72% being singletons. Of note for this clone: What it recognizes is unknown.

This TCR derives from a man aged 50 to 60 in good health and CMV-seropositive. The rearrangement joins TRBV29-1 to TRBJ2-2; D is unresolved. Sample: PBMCs. CDR3 protein: CSVVSGDNTGELFF. The DNA for the CDR3 is TGCAGCGTTGTCTCAGGTGACAACACCGGGGAGCTGTTTTTT.